This TCR beta chain was profiled in a study of blood T cell repertoires in COVID-19. On the study more broadly: T cells, B-cell-depleted T cells, or PBMCs provided the cDNA or gDNA that served as material.

This clone came up a few times. Data came from immunoSEQ multiplex PCR; TCRdb stores just in-frame clones and leaves some out. Here the sample spans approximately 68,000 clones, approximately 91% being singletons. The CDR3 consists of 16 residues. V gave up 4 bases and J gave up 1 base, with 14 bases separating them. Germline CDR1 MNHNS, CDR2 SASEGT. J is TRBJ1-5 and V is TRBV6-1, with a weak D call TRBD1 (6 bases). This receptor was taken from a man between 70 and 80 years old with active or convalescent COVID-19. The sequencing input was peripheral blood. CDR3 protein: CASSASGGLSNQPQHF. The CDR3 coding sequence is TGTGCCAGCAGTGCTAGCGGGGGCTTAAGCAATCAGCCCCAGCATTTT.